These 17 T cell receptor beta chains were sequenced from one sample in a study of OX40 agonist ivuxolimab in advanced cancers. Measured with immunoSEQ multiplex PCR; TCRdb has only the in-frame clones, and not every one. The sample yields about 61,000 clones, 82% seen once. The specimen comprised CD4+ or CD8+ T cells sorted from blood, sampled in a trial of the OX40 agonist ivuxolimab. Every receptor here comes from an adult with an advanced solid tumor such as melanoma, head and neck, liver or kidney cancer.

The chain is built from TRBV15 and TRBJ1-1; weak D call: TRBD1 (5 bases). This CDR3 is built from 13 residues. Germline loops: CDR1 LNHNV, CDR2 YYDKDF (reference sequence). The V end lost 5 bases, the J end lost 1 base, and 8 bases lay between the germline ends. The CDR3 DNA follows: TGTGCCACCAGCGGTGACAGGAACACTGAAGCTTTCTTT. Its protein is CATSGDRNTEAFF.

The CDR3 DNA reads as TGCGCCAGCAGCTTGGGAGATTTCTACTCTGGAAACACCATATATTTT. It specifies CASSLGDFYSGNTIYF. The chain couples TRBV5-1 to TRBJ1-3; D unresolved. The CDR3 runs to 16 residues. V was clipped by 0 bases and J by 0 bases, with 10 bases between them. Germline lookup yields CDR1 SGHRS and CDR2 YFSETQ. The full variable domain, completed using reference TRBV5-1 and TRBJ1-3, is KAGVTQTPRYLIKTRGQQVTLSCSPISGHRSVSWYQQTPGQGLQFLFEYFSETQRNKGNFPGRFSGRQFSNSRSEMNVSTLELGDSALYLCASSLGDFYSGNTIYFGEGSWLTVV.

V and J are TRBV6-5 and TRBJ1-6, with 7 bases aligning to TRBD1. The germline gives CDR1 MNHEY, CDR2 SVGAGI. V lost 2 bases to trimming and J lost 9 bases; unmatched junction nucleotides: 7. CDR3 size: 15 residues. The CDR3 DNA reads TGTGCCAGCAGTTACCAGGGGGGGGCAGGTTCACCCCTCCACTTT. Protein sequence: CASSYQGGAGSPLHF.

The chain uses TRBV18 and TRBJ2-7, with 10 bases that match TRBD1. V dropped 3 bases and J dropped 2; count of bases not matched to a gene: 1. CDR3 length: 14 residues. Germline CDR1 reads KGHSH; CDR2 reads LQKENI. Here the CDR3 reads CASSPGQGTYEQYF. The CDR3 coding sequence is TGTGCCAGCTCACCGGGACAGGGGACCTACGAGCAGTACTTC.

CDR3 sequence (DNA): TGTGCCAGCAGTGAAGGGGGTTTGGGTGAGCAGTTCTTC. Translation: CASSEGGLGEQFF. This chain joins TRBV6-1 and TRBJ2-1; D is uncertain. CDR1 is MNHNS and CDR2 is SASEGT in the germline V gene. V lost 1 base and J 9 bases, leaving 10 bases between the germline ends. CDR3 size: 13 residues.

This chain uses TRBV4-1 with TRBJ1-1; TRBD1 might be the D (6 bases). This CDR3 has 15 amino acids. CDR1 MGHRA and CDR2 YSYEKL come from the germline V gene. Trimming shortened V by 0 bases and J by 5 bases, and 13 bases separated the two germline ends. The CDR3 sequence: CASSQDPQGGTEAFF. The CDR3 DNA is TGCGCCAGCAGCCAAGATCCACAGGGAGGGACTGAAGCTTTCTTT.

The V and J genes are TRBV2 and TRBJ1-2; maybe TRBD1 (5 bases). The CDR3 is 14 amino acids. The V and J ends lost 8 bases and 4 bases respectively, with 17 bases between them. Looked up from germline, CDR1 is SNHLY and CDR2 is FYNNEI. The CDR3 reads CASGRESGSYGYTF. DNA for the CDR3: TGTGCCAGCGGCAGGGAGTCTGGGAGCTATGGCTACACCTTC.

The rearrangement links TRBV15 to TRBJ1-4; 7 bases match TRBD1. Trimming removed 5 bases from V and 2 bases from J; junction bases left unmatched: 11. The CDR3 has 17 amino acids. CDR1 and CDR2 (germline): LNHNV, YYDKDF (reference sequence). The CDR3 region has the DNA TGTGCCACCAGCCACGAGCTTACAGGGGCGACTAATGAAAAACTGTTTTTT. This sequence encodes CATSHELTGATNEKLFF.

The gene calls are TRBV28 and TRBJ1-2; maybe TRBD1 (5 bases). Germline V gene sequence: CDR1 MDHEN, CDR2 SYDVKM. Trimming removed 8 bases at V and 4 bases at J, with 11 bases between. This CDR3 has 12 amino acids. This CDR3 is CASSREFYGYTF. DNA for the CDR3: TGTGCCAGCTCCAGGGAGTTCTATGGCTACACCTTC.

Only a few counts were recorded for this clone. The chain carries TRBV14 and TRBJ2-3; D gene uncertain. The V end was cut by 1 base, the J end by 2 bases, with 7 bases between. In germline, CDR1 is SGHDN, CDR2 FVKESK. The CDR3 consists of 14 residues. CDR3 region: CASSQGRNTDTQYF. CDR3 nucleotide sequence: TGTGCCAGCAGCCAAGGGAGAAACACAGATACGCAGTATTTT. The whole variable domain, filled in from reference TRBV14 and TRBJ2-3, reads EAGVTQFPSHSVIEKGQTVTLRCDPISGHDNLYWYRRVMGKEIKFLLHFVKESKQDESGMPNNRFLAERTGGTYSTLKVQPAELEDSGVYFCASSQGRNTDTQYFGPGTRLTVL.

The J gene is TRBJ2-1, the V gene TRBV4-1; 8 bases line up with TRBD2. Germline V gene data show CDR1 as MGHRA and CDR2 as YSYEKL. The V and J ends lost 1 base and 2 bases, in that order; junction bases with no gene match: 4. This CDR3 comprises 16 residues. The CDR3 sequence is CASSQATSAAYNEQFF. The CDR3 DNA follows: TGCGCCAGCAGCCAAGCGACTAGCGCCGCCTACAATGAGCAGTTCTTC.

Only one count was recorded for this clone. This rearrangement joins TRBV7-2 to TRBJ2-5; no firm D call. Germline values: CDR1 SGHTA, CDR2 FQGNSA. The length of the CDR3 is 12 residues. V was pared by 3 bases and J by 5 bases, with 7 bases between. CDR3 coding DNA: TGTGCCAGCAGCTTTAGTAGCGAGACCCAGTACTTC. Translation: CASSFSSETQYF.

The chain joins TRBV6-6 to TRBJ1-3, with D perhaps TRBD1 (5 bases). V gave up 3 bases and J gave up 8 bases, with 20 bases separating them. This CDR3 is built from 16 residues. Germline V gene lookup returns CDR1 MNHNY and CDR2 SVGAGI (reference sequence). CDR3 sequence: CASSYGGRLNDDTIYF. The CDR3, as DNA: TGTGCCAGCAGTTATGGGGGTCGCCTGAATGATGACACCATATATTTT.

The gene calls are TRBV11-2 and TRBJ2-3, with D perhaps matching TRBD1 or TRBD2 (5 bases each). CDR1 is SGHAT and CDR2 is FQNNGV in the germline V gene. The CDR3 runs to 18 residues. The V end was cut by 5 bases, the J end by 4 bases, with 25 bases between. Here the CDR3 DNA reads TGTGCCAGCAGCCCAGGCCGGGGCCGGGGAATCATGGCAGATACGCAGTATTTT. Translated: CASSPGRGRGIMADTQYF. Looking up the rest from reference TRBV11-2 and TRBJ2-3 gives the full variable domain: EAGVAQSPRYKIIEKRQSVAFWCNPISGHATLYWYQQILGQGPKLLIQFQNNGVVDDSQLPKDRFSAERLKGVDSTLKIQPAKLEDSAVYLCASSPGRGRGIMADTQYFGPGTRLTVL.

The chain employs TRBV4-1 and TRBJ1-5; D not certain. Per the germline V gene, CDR1 is MGHRA and CDR2 is YSYEKL. With 4 bases removed from V and 0 bases from J, the gap between germline ends came to 10 bases. The CDR3 is made up of 15 amino acids. CDR3 amino acids: CASSPWMDSNQPQHF. The CDR3 nucleotides are TGCGCCAGCAGCCCTTGGATGGATAGCAATCAGCCCCAGCATTTT.

The V gene is TRBV7-9, the J gene TRBJ2-7; TRBD1 aligns across 8 bases. With 4 bases clipped from V and 1 base from J, the junction kept 9 bases outside the gene matches. Germline V CDR1 and CDR2: SEHNR, FQNEAQ (reference sequence). This CDR3 comprises 16 residues. The CDR3 DNA reads as TGTGCCAGCAGCTCACTGCGGACAGGGTTATCCTACGAGCAGTACTTC. Translated, it gives CASSSLRTGLSYEQYF.

The table lists this clone with a few counts. The chain has TRBV7-3 and TRBJ2-5; 7 positions match TRBD2. CDR1 SGHTA and CDR2 FQGTGA come from the germline V gene. V lost 5 bases, J lost 4 bases, and 10 bases stayed unmatched. The CDR3 is made up of 15 amino acids. The CDR3: CASSPGTIFPETQYF. CDR3 DNA sequence: TGTGCCAGCAGCCCGGGGACTATTTTTCCAGAGACCCAGTACTTC. The whole variable domain, remainder taken from reference TRBV7-3 and TRBJ2-5, is GAGVSQTPSNKVTEKGKYVELRCDPISGHTALYWYRQSLGQGPEFLIYFQGTGAADDSGLPNDRFFAVRPEGSVSTLKIQRTERGDSAVYLCASSPGTIFPETQYFGPGTRLLVL.